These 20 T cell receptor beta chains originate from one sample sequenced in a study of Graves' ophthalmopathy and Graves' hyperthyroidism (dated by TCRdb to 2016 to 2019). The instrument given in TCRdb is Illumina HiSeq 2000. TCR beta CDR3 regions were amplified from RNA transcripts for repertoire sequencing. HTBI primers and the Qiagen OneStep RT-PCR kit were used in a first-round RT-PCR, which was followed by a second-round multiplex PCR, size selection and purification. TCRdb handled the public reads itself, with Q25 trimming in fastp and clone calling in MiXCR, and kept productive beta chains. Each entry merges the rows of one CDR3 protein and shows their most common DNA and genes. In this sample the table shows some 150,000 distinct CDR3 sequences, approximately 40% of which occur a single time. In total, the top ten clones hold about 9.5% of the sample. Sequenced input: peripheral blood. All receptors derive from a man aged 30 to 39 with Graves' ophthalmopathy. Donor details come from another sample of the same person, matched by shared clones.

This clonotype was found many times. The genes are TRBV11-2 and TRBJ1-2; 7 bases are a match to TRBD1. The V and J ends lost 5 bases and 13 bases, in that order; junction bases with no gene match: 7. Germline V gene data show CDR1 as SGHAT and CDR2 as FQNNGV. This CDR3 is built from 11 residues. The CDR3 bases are TGTGCCAGCAGCCCCGACAGGGCCCTCACCTTC. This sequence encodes CASSPDRALTF.

The CDR3 bases are TGTGCCAGCAGCCAAGAGCTAGCGGGAGGAGAGACCCAGTACTTC. Translating it yields CASSQELAGGETQYF. This sequence joins TRBV4-2 and TRBJ2-5; 11 bases line up with TRBD2. V trimming: 0 bases; J trimming: 4 bases; junction bases outside the gene matches: 1. The CDR3 is 15 residues long. Germline V CDR1 and CDR2: LGHNA, YNFKEQ.

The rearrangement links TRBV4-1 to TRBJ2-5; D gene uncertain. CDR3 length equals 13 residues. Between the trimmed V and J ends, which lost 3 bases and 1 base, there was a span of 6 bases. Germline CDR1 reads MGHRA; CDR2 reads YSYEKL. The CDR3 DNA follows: TGCGCCAGCAGCCAGCCATTCCAAGAGACCCAGTACTTC. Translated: CASSQPFQETQYF.

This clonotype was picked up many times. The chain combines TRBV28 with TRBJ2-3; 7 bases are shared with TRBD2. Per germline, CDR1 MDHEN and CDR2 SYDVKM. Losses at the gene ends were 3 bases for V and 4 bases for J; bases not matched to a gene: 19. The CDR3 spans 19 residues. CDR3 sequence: CASSFEASGPVKSADTQYF. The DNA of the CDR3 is TGTGCCAGCAGTTTCGAAGCTAGCGGACCGGTCAAGTCGGCAGATACGCAGTATTTT.

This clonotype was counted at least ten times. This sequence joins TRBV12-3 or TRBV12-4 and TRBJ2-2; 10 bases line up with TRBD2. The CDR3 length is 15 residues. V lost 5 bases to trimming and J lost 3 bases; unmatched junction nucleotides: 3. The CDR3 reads CASSRAGGDTGELFF. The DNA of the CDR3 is TGTGCCAGCAGTAGAGCGGGAGGGGACACCGGGGAGCTGTTTTTT.

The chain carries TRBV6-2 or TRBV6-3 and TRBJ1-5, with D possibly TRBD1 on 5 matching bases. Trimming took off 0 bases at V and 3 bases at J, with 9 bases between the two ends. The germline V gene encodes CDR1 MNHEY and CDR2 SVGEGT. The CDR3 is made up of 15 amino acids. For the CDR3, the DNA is TGTGCCAGCAGTTACTCGAAGGGGCTCAATCAGCCCCAGCATTTT. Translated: CASSYSKGLNQPQHF.

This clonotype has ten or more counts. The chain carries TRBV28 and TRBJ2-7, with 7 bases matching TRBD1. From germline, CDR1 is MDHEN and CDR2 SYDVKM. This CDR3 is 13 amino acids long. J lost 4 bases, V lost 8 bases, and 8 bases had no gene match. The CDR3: CASLLSGGYEQYF. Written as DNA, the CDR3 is TGTGCCAGCCTTTTGTCAGGGGGTTACGAGCAGTACTTC.

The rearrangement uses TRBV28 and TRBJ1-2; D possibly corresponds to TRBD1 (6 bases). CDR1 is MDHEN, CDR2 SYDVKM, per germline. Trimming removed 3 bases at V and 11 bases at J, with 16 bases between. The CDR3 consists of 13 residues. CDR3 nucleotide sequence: TGTGCCAGCAGTTTTATCCGCACAGGGCCTTACACCTTC. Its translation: CASSFIRTGPYTF.

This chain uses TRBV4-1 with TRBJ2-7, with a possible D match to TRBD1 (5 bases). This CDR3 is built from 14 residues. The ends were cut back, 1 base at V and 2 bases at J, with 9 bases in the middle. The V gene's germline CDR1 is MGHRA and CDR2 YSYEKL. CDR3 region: CASSQARVAYEQYF. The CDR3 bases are TGCGCCAGCAGCCAAGCCAGGGTAGCCTACGAGCAGTACTTC.

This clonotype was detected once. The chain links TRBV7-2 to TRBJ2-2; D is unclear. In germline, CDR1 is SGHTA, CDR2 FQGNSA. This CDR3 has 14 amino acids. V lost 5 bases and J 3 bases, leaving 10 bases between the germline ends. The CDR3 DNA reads TGTGCCAGCAGCCTCCTCGGGCACACCGGGGAGCTGTTTTTT. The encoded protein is CASSLLGHTGELFF.

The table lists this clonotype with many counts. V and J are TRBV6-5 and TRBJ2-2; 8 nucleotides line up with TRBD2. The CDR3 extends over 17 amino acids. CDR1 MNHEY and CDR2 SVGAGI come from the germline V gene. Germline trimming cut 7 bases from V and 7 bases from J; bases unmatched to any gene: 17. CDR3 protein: CASNFGHSGNGGGELFF. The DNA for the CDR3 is TGTGCCAGCAATTTTGGCCATAGCGGGAACGGCGGCGGGGAGCTGTTTTTT.

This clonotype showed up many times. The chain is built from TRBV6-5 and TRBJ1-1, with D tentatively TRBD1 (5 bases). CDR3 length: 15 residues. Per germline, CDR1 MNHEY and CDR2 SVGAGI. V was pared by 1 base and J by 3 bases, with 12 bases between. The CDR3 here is CASSYFPGLYTEAFF. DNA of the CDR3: TGTGCCAGCAGTTACTTCCCAGGGCTTTACACTGAAGCTTTCTTT.

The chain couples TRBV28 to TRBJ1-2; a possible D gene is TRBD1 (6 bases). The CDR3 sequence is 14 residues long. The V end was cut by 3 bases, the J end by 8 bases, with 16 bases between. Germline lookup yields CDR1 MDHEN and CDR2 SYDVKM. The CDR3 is CASSFRGRGDGYTF. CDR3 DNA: TGTGCCAGCAGTTTCAGGGGCAGGGGAGACGGCTACACCTTC.

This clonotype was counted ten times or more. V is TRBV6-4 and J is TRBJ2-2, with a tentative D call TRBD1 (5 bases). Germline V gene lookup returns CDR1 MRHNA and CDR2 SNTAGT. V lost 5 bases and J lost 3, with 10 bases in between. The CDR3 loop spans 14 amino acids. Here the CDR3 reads CASSKDTDTGELFF. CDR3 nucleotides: TGTGCCAGCAGTAAGGACACTGACACCGGGGAGCTGTTTTTT.

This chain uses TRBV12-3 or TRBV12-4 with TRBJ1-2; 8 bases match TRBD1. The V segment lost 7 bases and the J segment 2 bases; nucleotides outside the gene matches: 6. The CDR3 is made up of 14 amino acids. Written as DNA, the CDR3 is TGTGCCAGCAACCCGACAGGGGACAACTATGGCTACACCTTC. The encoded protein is CASNPTGDNYGYTF.

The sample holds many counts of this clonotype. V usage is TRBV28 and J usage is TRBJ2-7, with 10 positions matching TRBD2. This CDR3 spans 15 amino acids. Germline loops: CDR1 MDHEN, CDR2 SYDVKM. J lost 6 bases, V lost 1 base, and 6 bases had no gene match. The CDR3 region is CASSLYASGRGEQYF. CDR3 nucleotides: TGTGCCAGCAGTTTATACGCTAGCGGGAGAGGCGAGCAGTACTTC.

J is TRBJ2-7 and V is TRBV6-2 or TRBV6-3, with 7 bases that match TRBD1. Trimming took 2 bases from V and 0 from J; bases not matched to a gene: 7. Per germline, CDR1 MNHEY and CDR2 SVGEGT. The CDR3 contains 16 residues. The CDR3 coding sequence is TGTGCCAGCAGTTACAAGAAGGGGACAGACTCCTACGAGCAGTACTTC. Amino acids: CASSYKKGTDSYEQYF.

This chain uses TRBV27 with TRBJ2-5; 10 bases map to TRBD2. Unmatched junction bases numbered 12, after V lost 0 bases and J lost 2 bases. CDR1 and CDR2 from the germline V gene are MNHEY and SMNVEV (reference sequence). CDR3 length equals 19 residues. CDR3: CASSLSHPLKAGGQETQYF. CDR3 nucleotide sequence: TGTGCCAGCAGTTTATCCCACCCCCTTAAAGCGGGAGGGCAAGAGACCCAGTACTTC.

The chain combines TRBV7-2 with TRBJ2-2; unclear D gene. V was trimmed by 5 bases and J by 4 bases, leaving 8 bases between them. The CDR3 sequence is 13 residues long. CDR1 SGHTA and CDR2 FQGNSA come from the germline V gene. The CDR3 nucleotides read TGTGCCAGCAGCCAGGTCGGCACCGGGGAGCTGTTTTTT. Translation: CASSQVGTGELFF.

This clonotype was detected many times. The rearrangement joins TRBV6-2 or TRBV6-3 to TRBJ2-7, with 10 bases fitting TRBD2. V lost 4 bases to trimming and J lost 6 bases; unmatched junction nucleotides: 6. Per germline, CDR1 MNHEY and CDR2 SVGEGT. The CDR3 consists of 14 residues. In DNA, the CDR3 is TGTGCCAGCAGTTGGAGCGGGAGGGCCTTCGAGCAGTACTTC. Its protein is CASSWSGRAFEQYF.